This section outlines one T cell receptor (beta chain) sequence together with its context. Its target is unknown. CDR3 length: 16 residues. Looked up from germline, CDR1 is SGDLS and CDR2 is YYNGEE. With V trimmed by 3 bases and J by 5 bases, 9 bases remained unmatched. The repertoire was sequenced with immunoSEQ multiplex PCR; TCRdb's copy has only in-frame clones and lacks some. The sample carries about 170,000 clones, roughly 92% recorded once. These data are taken from a study of T cell responses to AZD1222 COVID-19 vaccine. Whole-study results and caveats: Across spike, vaccine-associated CD4 TCRs were found, dominant at 160-218 and 743-854.

This sequence joins TRBV9 and TRBJ1-2; 11 nucleotides line up with TRBD1. The specimen was peripheral blood, collected on day 0 of AZD1222 vaccination. The clonotype originates from an adult in good health. The CDR3 DNA is TGTGCCAGCAGCGCCGGAGGACAGGGGGCAAGTTATGGCTACACCTTC. Amino acids: CASSAGGQGASYGYTF.